The 31 T cell receptor beta chains below come from one sample, sequenced in a study of T cell repertoires in cytomegalovirus infection. No antigen is known for these receptors. One entry per CDR3 protein, called by TCRdb with MiXCR from the reads. The sample includes about 830,000 distinct CDR3 sequences, roughly 33% of them seen just once. The sequencing here drew on cultured CD8+ T cells from PBMCs, taken from culture after CMV antigen stimulation. The receptors were sampled from a human donor in good health (CMV status not recorded). Some clones in this sample may be carry-over from other donors' samples.

This clonotype was detected a few times. This chain links TRBV6-8 with TRBJ1-1; 8 nucleotides agree with TRBD1. Germline CDR1 and CDR2: MNHGY and SAAAGT. The trim removed 7 bases at V and 5 bases at J, leaving 9 bases unmatched. CDR3 length: 14 residues. The CDR3 DNA reads as TGTGCCAGCACCAACCTCGACAGGGGTACTGAAGCTTTCTTT. Its translation: CASTNLDRGTEAFF.

This clonotype has a handful of counts. The chain combines TRBV20-1 with TRBJ2-4, with D possibly matching TRBD1 (6 bases). The germline V and J ends were trimmed by 5 bases and 0 bases, with 14 bases remaining between them. This CDR3 spans 15 amino acids. Germline-derived CDR1 and CDR2 are DFQATT and SNEGSKA (reference sequence). The CDR3 loop reads CSAGPGHLAKNIQYF. The CDR3 bases are TGCAGTGCTGGACCGGGACACTTAGCCAAAAACATTCAGTACTTC.

The rearrangement uses TRBV6-9 and TRBJ2-1; TRBD2 matches 7 bases. The CDR3 consists of 14 residues. Looked up from germline, CDR1 is MNHGY and CDR2 is SVAAGI. J was trimmed by 8 bases and V by 3 bases; bases with no gene match: 7. DNA of the CDR3: TGTGCCAGCAGTTACCGCGGGGGTATCTATGAGCAGTTCTTC. Translation gives CASSYRGGIYEQFF.

A note on this clonotype: The junction shows a germline mismatch at one end, possibly a read error. The chain joins TRBV7-6 to TRBJ2-5; perhaps D is TRBD1 or TRBD2 (5 bases each). CDR3 size: 15 residues. Germline loops: CDR1 SGHVS, CDR2 FNYEAQ. CDR3 amino acids: CASSLAPREEETQYF. CDR3 bases: TGTGCTAGCAGCTTAGCGCCCAGGGAAGAAGAGACCCAGTACTTC.

As regards this clonotype: A clone one base away is much larger, so this may be a read error. The rearrangement uses TRBV7-4 and TRBJ2-7; maybe TRBD1 (6 bases). The V gene's germline CDR1 is SGHVT and CDR2 SQSDAQ. Trimming shortened V by 7 bases and J by 0 bases, and 28 bases separated the two germline ends. CDR3 size: 19 residues. The CDR3 sequence: CASTYFDPSRQVSSYEQYV. In DNA, the CDR3 is TGTGCCAGCACTTATTTTGACCCTTCCAGACAGGTGAGCTCCTACGAGCAGTACGTC.

This chain joins TRBV11-2 and TRBJ2-3; D not resolved. Trimming took off 2 bases at V and 1 base at J, with 7 bases between the two ends. The germline CDR1 and CDR2 sequences are SGHAT and FQNNGV. This CDR3 comprises 14 residues. DNA of the CDR3: TGTGCCAGCAGCTTATGGGCCGGCACAGATACGCAGTATTTT. Its protein product is CASSLWAGTDTQYF.

This clonotype was counted at least ten times. The rearrangement joins TRBV7-9 to TRBJ1-2; TRBD1 agrees at 8 bases. Germline V gene sequence: CDR1 SEHNR, CDR2 FQNEAQ (reference sequence). V was clipped by 0 bases and J by 8 bases; unmatched bases: 11. The CDR3 is 16 residues long. The CDR3 protein is CASSLAPGQGGRGYTF. CDR3 nucleotide sequence: TGTGCCAGCAGCTTAGCGCCTGGACAGGGTGGAAGAGGCTACACCTTC.

As DNA, the CDR3 is TGTGCCAGCGCCTCCGGGACAGACCTATACGGGGAGCTGTTTTTT. Amino acid sequence: CASASGTDLYGELFF. The J gene is TRBJ2-2, the V gene TRBV28, with TRBD1 identical over 7 bases. The CDR3 extends over 15 amino acids. J was trimmed by 7 bases and V by 8 bases; bases with no gene match: 13. The V gene's germline CDR1 is MDHEN and CDR2 SYDVKM.

J is TRBJ2-7 and V is TRBV4-1; D is perhaps TRBD1 (6 bases). The CDR3 is 14 residues long. Trimming left V 2 bases short and J 2 bases short, with 10 bases between. Germline CDR1 MGHRA, CDR2 YSYEKL. In DNA form, the CDR3 reads TGCGCCAGCAGCCAATTACAGGGAGCCTACGAGCAGTACTTC. This sequence encodes CASSQLQGAYEQYF.

This clonotype was observed at least ten times. The chain recombines TRBV7-2 with TRBJ2-5; 9 bases fit TRBD1. The CDR3 extends over 14 amino acids. Unmatched junction bases numbered 9, after V lost 8 bases and J lost 5 bases. Germline V gives CDR1 SGHTA, CDR2 FQGNSA. This CDR3 is CASENRGLGETQYF. As DNA, the CDR3 is TGTGCCAGCGAAAACAGGGGGCTCGGGGAGACCCAGTACTTC.

On this clonotype itself: With a much larger clone just one base away, this may be a read error. The gene calls are TRBV7-2 and TRBJ2-5; perhaps TRBD1 as D (6 bases). From germline, CDR1 is SGHTA and CDR2 FQGNSA. The length of the CDR3 is 21 residues. CDR3: CANSLMSRYTPPRQAQETQYF. The CDR3 DNA reads as TGTGCCAACAGCTTAATGTCTCGTTATACACCCCCCCGACAGGCCCAAGAGACCCAGTACTTC.

The chain has TRBV28 and TRBJ2-6, with D possibly being TRBD1 (5 bases). The CDR3 covers 16 residues. Germline V gene lookup returns CDR1 MDHEN and CDR2 SYDVKM. Deletions cut 5 bases from V and 1 base from J, with 12 bases between. This CDR3 reads CASSPRQPSGANVLTF. The CDR3 DNA sequence: TGTGCCAGCAGTCCCCGACAGCCTTCTGGGGCCAACGTCCTGACTTTC.

The chain links TRBV6-5 to TRBJ2-3; unclear D gene. V lost 7 bases, J lost 6 bases, and 8 bases lay in between. Germline V gene lookup returns CDR1 MNHEY and CDR2 SVGAGI. CDR3 length: 11 amino acids. CDR3 sequence: CASIGWDTQYF. The CDR3 DNA sequence: TGTGCCAGCATAGGTTGGGATACGCAGTATTTT.

The chain joins TRBV7-9 to TRBJ2-7, with D uncertain. V dropped 4 bases and J dropped 0 bases, with 10 bases sitting between them. This CDR3 region has 14 residues. Germline V gene lookup returns CDR1 SEHNR and CDR2 FQNEAQ (reference sequence). In nucleotides, the CDR3 is TGTGCCAGCAGCTCTGATAGACGCTCCTACGAGCAGTACTTC. Its protein is CASSSDRRSYEQYF.

Comments on this clonotype: As the CDR3 is not closed by the conserved phenylalanine or tryptophan, this likely results from a read error. The chain recombines TRBV5-1 with TRBJ2-1, with 7 bases identical to TRBD1. Trimming cost V 2 bases and J 2 bases; bases outside gene matches: 4. This CDR3 has 15 amino acids. Germline V gene data show CDR1 as SGHRS and CDR2 as YFSETQ. The CDR3 loop is CASSLRDSTYNEQFS. The CDR3 coding sequence is TGCGCCAGCAGCTTAAGGGACAGCACCTACAATGAGCAGTTCTCC.

Regarding this clonotype: A clone one base away is much larger, so this may be a read error. The CDR3 DNA follows: TGTGCCAGTAGTTCCTTCACAGGGTGGAATCAGCCCCAGCAATTT. Encoded protein: CASSSFTGWNQPQQF. The chain employs TRBV19 and TRBJ1-5; tentative D call: TRBD1 (6 bases). The CDR3 covers 15 residues. Germline V gene data show CDR1 as LNHDA and CDR2 as SQIVND (reference sequence).

In this sample, this clonotype turned up many times. V gene TRBV27 combines with J gene TRBJ2-5, with D perhaps matching TRBD1 (5 bases). Trimming left V 4 bases short and J 7 bases short, with 19 bases between. This CDR3 is built from 15 residues. Germline loops: CDR1 MNHEY, CDR2 SMNVEV (reference sequence). For the CDR3, the DNA is TGTGCCAGCAGTTCCGACATGACAGCCAAGGGGACCCAGTACTTC. The encoded protein is CASSSDMTAKGTQYF.

This clonotype was seen only a few times. The rearrangement joins TRBV13 to TRBJ2-7; maybe TRBD1 (5 bases). V lost 5 bases and J 8 bases, leaving 16 bases between the germline ends. Germline loops: CDR1 PRHDT, CDR2 FYEKMQ (reference sequence). CDR3 length equals 13 residues. The CDR3 here is CASSQGSTPQQYF. CDR3 DNA: TGTGCCAGCAGCCAGGGATCCACCCCTCAGCAGTACTTC.

V usage is TRBV6-5 and J usage is TRBJ1-5; no clear D gene. The length of the CDR3 is 14 residues. The germline V gene encodes CDR1 MNHEY and CDR2 SVGAGI. Trimming removed 8 bases at V and 2 bases at J, with 13 bases between. The CDR3 loop reads CASGPSHGNQPQHF. The CDR3 DNA follows: TGTGCCAGCGGCCCTAGCCACGGCAATCAGCCCCAGCATTTT.

This clonotype came up a few times. This rearrangement joins TRBV19 to TRBJ1-5; 7 bases are a match to TRBD1. Germline CDR1 is LNHDA and CDR2 is SQIVND (reference sequence). The CDR3 covers 13 residues. The V gene end was trimmed by 9 bases and the J gene end by 7 bases; junction bases not matched to a gene: 9. The CDR3 is CASLGGGQQPQHF. The CDR3 nucleotides are TGTGCCAGCTTAGGAGGGGGCCAGCAGCCCCAGCATTTT.

The J gene is TRBJ2-3, the V gene TRBV10-3; 12 nucleotides align to TRBD2. The length of the CDR3 is 16 residues. The junction had 10 bases not matched to a gene; V was cut back by 6 bases and J by 6 bases. Germline CDR1 reads ENHRY; CDR2 reads SYGVKD. The CDR3, as DNA: TGTGCCATCAGACACAGGCTAGCGGGGGGGCCCGATACGCAGTATTTT. Protein sequence: CAIRHRLAGGPDTQYF.

This clonotype was counted between two and nine times. The J gene is TRBJ1-1, the V gene TRBV5-6; D call uncertain. In germline, CDR1 is SGHDT, CDR2 YYEEEE. There are 12 residues in the CDR3. V was shortened by 4 bases and J by 8 bases, with 12 bases between the two germline ends. CDR3 residues: CASSTQSLEAFF. The CDR3 DNA reads TGTGCCAGCAGCACCCAGAGTCTGGAAGCTTTCTTT.

This clonotype was observed many times. The rearrangement links TRBV5-1 to TRBJ2-7; 9 bases are a match to TRBD1. The CDR3 runs 14 residues. Germline V gene data show CDR1 as SGHRS and CDR2 as YFSETQ. V shed 4 bases, J shed 2 bases, and the junction held 4 bases outside the gene matches. For the CDR3, the DNA is TGCGCCAGCAGCGGTTGGGACAGGGCCTACGAGCAGTACTTC. Translated, it gives CASSGWDRAYEQYF.

Only a few counts were recorded for this clonotype. The CDR3 DNA reads as TGTGCCAGCAGCTGGACTAGCGGGGCCTTAAGTGAGCAGTTCTTC. Its protein is CASSWTSGALSEQFF. The J gene is TRBJ2-1, the V gene TRBV7-9; 12 bases agree with TRBD2. CDR3 length: 15 residues. CDR1 and CDR2 from the germline V gene are SEHNR and FQNEAQ (reference sequence). Trimming took 4 bases from V and 9 from J; bases not matched to a gene: 7.

This clonotype has a count of ten or more. The chain joins TRBV7-2 to TRBJ2-3, with 7 bases aligning to TRBD2. The CDR3 loop spans 14 amino acids. J was trimmed by 5 bases and V by 3 bases; bases with no gene match: 5. CDR1 and CDR2 from the germline V gene are SGHTA and FQGNSA. The CDR3 DNA sequence: TGTGCCAGCAGCTTCTACGGGGGGAGAGATACGCAGTATTTT. The encoded protein is CASSFYGGRDTQYF.

The chain has TRBV7-6 and TRBJ1-1, with D maybe TRBD1 (5 bases). This CDR3 region has 11 residues. V lost 10 bases and J lost 1, with 7 bases in between. Per germline, CDR1 SGHVS and CDR2 FNYEAQ. As DNA, the CDR3 is TGTGCCATTACAGGGAACACTGAAGCTTTCTTT. It yields the protein CAITGNTEAFF.

This clonotype was detected a few times. The J gene is TRBJ2-2, the V gene TRBV11-3; 14 positions match TRBD2. Germline CDR1 SGHNT, CDR2 YENEEA. The CDR3 contains 18 residues. The J segment lost 7 bases and the V segment lost 5 bases, leaving 12 bases of the junction unmatched. The CDR3 DNA sequence: TGTGCCAGCAGCAAAACCGTAGGACTAGCGGGGGGCCACGGGGAGCTGTTTTTT. It codes for CASSKTVGLAGGHGELFF.

This clonotype was seen a single time. A much larger clone is a single base away; this may be a read error. This chain links TRBV12-3 or TRBV12-4 with TRBJ2-1; TRBD2 matches at 11 bases. V lost 8 bases, J lost 9 bases, and 15 bases stayed unmatched. The CDR3 is 16 amino acids. The CDR3 protein is CASWGGVSGGELEQFF. CDR3 DNA: TGTGCCAGCTGGGGGGGGGTTAGCGGGGGGGAACTTGAGCAGTTCTTC.

This clonotype was seen only a few times. The chain recombines TRBV5-6 with TRBJ1-1; no clear D gene. The V and J ends lost 5 bases and 4 bases respectively, with 12 bases between them. The CDR3 consists of 13 residues. Germline assignment: CDR1 SGHDT and CDR2 YYEEEE. CDR3 sequence (DNA): TGTGCCAGCAGATCTCTATTGGGCACTGAAGCTTTCTTT. Its translation is CASRSLLGTEAFF.

The J gene is TRBJ2-3, the V gene TRBV7-6; D is unresolved. CDR1 and CDR2 from the germline V gene are SGHVS and FNYEAQ. Trimming removed 1 base at V and 1 base at J, with 15 bases between. CDR3 length equals 17 residues. This CDR3 reads CASSLGSGQKRTDTQYF. The CDR3 DNA reads as TGTGCCAGCAGCTTAGGGTCAGGTCAAAAACGCACAGATACGCAGTATTTT.

The chain couples TRBV3-1 to TRBJ1-4; D remains ambiguous. V was pared by 0 bases and J by 0 bases, with 14 bases between. Per germline, CDR1 LGHDT and CDR2 YNNKEL (reference sequence). This CDR3 comprises 18 residues. The CDR3: CASSQDNPTLATNEKLFF. The CDR3 bases are TGTGCCAGCAGCCAAGATAACCCCACCCTTGCAACTAATGAAAAACTGTTTTTT.